Below, 29 T cell receptor beta chains from the same sample are listed, as sequenced in a study of T-cell memory formation after mild COVID-19. TCRdb reprocessed the 5' RACE reads with MiXCR, giving one entry per CDR3 protein. The sample holds about 360,000 distinct CDR3 sequences; about 15% are singletons and the top ten take under 25%. The sequenced material came from PBMCs or a T cell subset sorted from them (not recorded which). The receptors were sampled from a man aged 18-30 years who had mild COVID-19 (a few samples of this study predate the infection). Cell type and time point are not known.

This clonotype was observed a few times. CDR3 sequence reads: CASSPKGSMNTEAFF. In DNA, the CDR3 is TGTGCCAGCAGCCCGAAAGGAAGTATGAACACTGAAGCTTTCTTT. J is TRBJ1-1 and V is TRBV5-4; D gene uncertain. This CDR3 comprises 15 residues. V was trimmed by 4 bases and J by 0 bases, leaving 13 bases between them. Germline CDR1 and CDR2: SGHNT and YYREEE (reference sequence).

In its sample, this clonotype was seen a few times. V is TRBV7-9 and J is TRBJ1-2; D is unclear. The CDR3 sequence is 13 residues long. V gave up 4 bases and J gave up 5 bases, with 11 bases separating them. CDR1 and CDR2 (germline): SEHNR, FQNEAQ (reference sequence). CDR3 protein: CASSSGYTYGYTF. DNA for the CDR3: TGTGCCAGCAGCTCGGGCTATACGTATGGCTACACCTTC.

This clonotype was counted a few times. The chain combines TRBV28 with TRBJ1-3; D remains ambiguous. Germline CDR1 reads MDHEN; CDR2 reads SYDVKM. Trimming took 7 bases from V and 0 from J, leaving 7 bases between them. The length of the CDR3 is 13 residues. The CDR3 DNA reads as TGTGCCAGCACCGAAAACTCTGGAAACACCATATATTTT. Residues: CASTENSGNTIYF.

This clonotype was counted between two and nine times. V and J are TRBV5-8 and TRBJ1-5; D not certain. The CDR3 is 15 residues long. CDR1 is SGHTS, CDR2 YDEGEE, per germline. Trimming removed 2 bases from V and 6 bases from J, with 15 bases in between. Written as DNA, the CDR3 is TGTGCCAGCAGCTTACCTTTCCGAGTAAGTCAGCCCCAGCATTTT. Protein: CASSLPFRVSQPQHF.

V is TRBV7-2 and J is TRBJ2-2; 11 positions agree with TRBD2. This CDR3 contains 15 residues. Per the germline V gene, CDR1 is SGHTA and CDR2 is FQGNSA. Trimming took 5 bases from V and 8 from J; bases not matched to a gene: 7. The CDR3 coding sequence is TGTGCCAGCAGCCTCACACTAGCGGGGGTGGGGGAGCTGTTTTTT. Translated: CASSLTLAGVGELFF.

This clonotype appeared a few times. The chain is built from TRBV4-3 and TRBJ2-2; D perhaps matches TRBD1 (6 bases). V lost 6 bases and J lost 3, with 17 bases in between. The CDR3 contains 16 residues. In germline, CDR1 is LGHNA, CDR2 YSLEER. The CDR3 spells CASSPRQAEDTGELFF. CDR3 nucleotide sequence: TGCGCCAGCAGTCCCAGACAGGCCGAGGACACCGGGGAGCTGTTTTTT.

DNA of the CDR3: TGCAGCGTTGTCGACCTAGGGAACACTGAAGCTTTCTTT. Its translation is CSVVDLGNTEAFF. The chain couples TRBV29-1 to TRBJ1-1; D unclear. CDR1 is SQVTM, CDR2 ANQGSEA, per germline. This CDR3 has 13 residues. Trimming stripped 4 bases from V and 1 base from J, with 10 bases between. Full variable domain (remainder filled in from reference TRBV29-1 and TRBJ1-1): SAVISQKPSRDICQRGTSLTIQCQVDSQVTMMFWYRQQPGQSLTLIATANQGSEATYESGFVIDKFPISRPNLTFSTLTVSNMSPEDSSIYLCSVVDLGNTEAFFGQGTRLTVV.

The J gene is TRBJ2-7, the V gene TRBV7-6; possibly TRBD1 or TRBD2 for D (5 bases each). CDR1 is SGHVS and CDR2 is FNYEAQ in the germline V gene. V lost 7 bases and J 5 bases, leaving 15 bases between the germline ends. CDR3 size: 13 residues. CDR3 region: CASTHGGLDEQYF. The CDR3 region has the DNA TGTGCCAGCACCCATGGGGGTTTGGACGAGCAGTACTTC.

V is TRBV4-3 and J is TRBJ1-5, with no clear D. Germline CDR1 and CDR2: LGHNA and YSLEER. V lost 0 bases and J lost 3, with 15 bases in between. The CDR3 is 17 residues long. CDR3 loop: CASSQDRGLRVNQPQHF. CDR3 DNA sequence: TGCGCCAGCAGCCAAGATCGAGGGCTCCGGGTCAATCAGCCCCAGCATTTT.

The chain combines TRBV7-2 with TRBJ2-5; 11 bases agree with TRBD2. Germline V gene data show CDR1 as SGHTA and CDR2 as FQGNSA. This CDR3 has 15 residues. The V segment lost 4 bases and the J segment 4 bases; nucleotides outside the gene matches: 5. The CDR3 spells CASSSTGTSGETQYF. CDR3 nucleotide sequence: TGTGCCAGCAGCTCGACCGGGACTAGCGGAGAGACCCAGTACTTC.

This clonotype was detected a few times. CDR3 nucleotides: TGTGCCAGCAGTTTATCCCCGACTAGTAGAAATGAGCAGTTCTTC. Residues: CASSLSPTSRNEQFF. This sequence joins TRBV27 and TRBJ2-1, with D maybe TRBD2 (6 bases). CDR1 MNHEY and CDR2 SMNVEV come from the germline V gene (reference sequence). CDR3 length: 15 amino acids. V was clipped by 0 bases and J by 7 bases, with 13 bases between them.

The table lists this clonotype with a few counts. The V and J genes are TRBV18 and TRBJ1-5; 9 positions match TRBD1. CDR3 length equals 15 residues. Germline V lookup: CDR1 KGHSH, CDR2 LQKENI. The V and J ends lost 4 bases and 1 base, in that order; junction bases with no gene match: 2. Here the CDR3 reads CASSHRGQSNQPQHF. CDR3 in DNA: TGTGCCAGCTCACACAGGGGGCAGAGCAATCAGCCCCAGCATTTT. The whole variable domain, remainder taken from reference TRBV18 and TRBJ1-5, is NAGVMQNPRHLVRRRGQEARLRCSPMKGHSHVYWYRQLPEEGLKFMVYLQKENIIDESGMPKERFSAEFPKEGPSILRIQQVVRGDSAAYFCASSHRGQSNQPQHFGDGTRLSIL.

This clonotype was counted ten times or more. The V and J genes are TRBV7-9 and TRBJ1-1, with D uncertain. Germline V gene data show CDR1 as SEHNR and CDR2 as FQNEAQ (reference sequence). The CDR3 has 14 residues. The germline V and J ends were trimmed by 5 bases and 3 bases, with 13 bases remaining between them. The CDR3 nucleotides are TGTGCCAGCAGCCGGTACGGATCAGACACTGAAGCTTTCTTT. This encodes CASSRYGSDTEAFF.

A few counts support this clonotype. V and J are TRBV14 and TRBJ2-3, with D perhaps given as TRBD1 or TRBD2 (6 bases each). The ends were cut back, 0 bases at V and 6 bases at J, with 13 bases in the middle. The CDR3 runs 15 residues. Germline CDR1 and CDR2: SGHDN and FVKESK. The CDR3 region has the DNA TGTGCCAGCAGCCAAGACTGGGGGGCTGTCGATACGCAGTATTTT. Translation: CASSQDWGAVDTQYF.

The genes are TRBV4-1 and TRBJ2-2; perhaps TRBD1 as D (5 bases). V was cut by 0 bases and J by 4 bases, with 15 bases left in between. The CDR3 is 17 amino acids. Per the germline V gene, CDR1 is MGHRA and CDR2 is YSYEKL. In DNA form, the CDR3 reads TGCGCCAGCAGCCAAGAATTCAGGGCTCTCAGCACCGGGGAGCTGTTTTTT. It specifies CASSQEFRALSTGELFF.

This rearrangement joins TRBV4-2 to TRBJ2-5; D is possibly TRBD1 or TRBD2 (6 bases each). CDR1 and CDR2 (germline): LGHNA, YNFKEQ. The ends were cut back, 1 base at V and 3 bases at J, with 15 bases in the middle. The CDR3 covers 16 residues. This CDR3 reads CASSQVWGADEETQYF. CDR3 nucleotide sequence: TGTGCCAGCAGCCAAGTTTGGGGGGCGGACGAAGAGACCCAGTACTTC.

The table lists this clonotype with many counts. The V gene is TRBV7-2, the J gene TRBJ2-2; D gene uncertain. The CDR3 runs to 16 residues. V lost 3 bases and J 0 bases, leaving 11 bases between the germline ends. Germline CDR1 reads SGHTA; CDR2 reads FQGNSA. CDR3 coding DNA: TGTGCCAGCAGCTTCGGCGGTCATGCGAACACCGGGGAGCTGTTTTTT. Protein product: CASSFGGHANTGELFF.

J is TRBJ2-1 and V is TRBV9; 10 bases align to TRBD1. Germline assignment: CDR1 SGDLS and CDR2 YYNGEE. This CDR3 has 15 amino acids. J gave up 3 bases and V 1 base, and 1 base lay outside the gene matches. In DNA, the CDR3 is TGTGCCAGCAGCGTATGGACAGGGGGCTACAATGAGCAGTTCTTC. It encodes CASSVWTGGYNEQFF.

The chain carries TRBV7-9 and TRBJ2-5, with 8 bases identical to TRBD2. V trimming: 3 bases; J trimming: 6 bases; junction bases outside the gene matches: 6. The CDR3 covers 14 residues. Germline CDR1 is SEHNR and CDR2 is FQNEAQ (reference sequence). In DNA form, the CDR3 reads TGTGCCAGCAGCTTCCGGGGGGGCCGGCAGACCCAGTACTTC. Its protein is CASSFRGGRQTQYF.

This clonotype was found many times. The chain joins TRBV9 to TRBJ2-3, with 7 bases fitting TRBD2. V trimming: 4 bases; J trimming: 1 base; junction bases outside the gene matches: 3. The CDR3 loop spans 14 amino acids. Germline CDR1 and CDR2: SGDLS and YYNGEE. As DNA, the CDR3 is TGTGCCAGCAGCCACAGCGGGGGCACAGATACGCAGTATTTT. This translates into CASSHSGGTDTQYF.

In its sample, this clonotype was seen a few times. V gene TRBV5-1 combines with J gene TRBJ2-1, with 7 bases fitting TRBD1. Germline CDR1 reads SGHRS; CDR2 reads YFSETQ. CDR3 length: 16 amino acids. V gave up 1 base and J gave up 9 bases; unmatched junction bases: 13. As DNA, the CDR3 is TGCGCCAGCAGCTTGATTATCTCACGGACAGGTAGTGAGCAGTTCTTC. Translated: CASSLIISRTGSEQFF.

There are many counts of this clonotype. The chain recombines TRBV12-3 or TRBV12-4 with TRBJ2-5, with D unclear. The CDR3 extends over 14 amino acids. The germline V and J ends were trimmed by 3 bases and 2 bases, with 10 bases remaining between them. As DNA, the CDR3 is TGTGCCAGCAGTTTCAGGCAGCCACAAGAGACCCAGTACTTC. Amino acids: CASSFRQPQETQYF.

V usage is TRBV7-2 and J usage is TRBJ2-7; no firm D call. Trimming shortened V by 0 bases and J by 3 bases, and 12 bases separated the two germline ends. Per the germline V gene, CDR1 is SGHTA and CDR2 is FQGNSA. The CDR3 totals 15 residues. In DNA form, the CDR3 reads TGTGCCAGCAGCTTAGCGCCGGACGAAGGCTACGAGCAGTACTTC. Encoded protein: CASSLAPDEGYEQYF.

This clonotype occurred many times. The rearrangement joins TRBV21-1 to TRBJ2-4; the table's D gene call, TRBD1, was not cross checked with the DNA. TRBV21-1 counts as a pseudogene. This CDR3 is built from 16 residues. The CDR3 nucleotides are TGTGCCAGCAGCAAAGCGGGGACAGGGAGTGGGCACATTCAGTACTTC. Amino acid sequence: CASSKAGTGSGHIQYF.

The V call is TRBV28, the J call TRBJ2-2, with 12 bases aligning to TRBD2. J lost 6 bases, V lost 4 bases, and 6 bases had no gene match. This CDR3 is built from 16 residues. Germline CDR1 reads MDHEN; CDR2 reads SYDVKM. The DNA of the CDR3 is TGTGCCAGCAGTTCCTCTGGACTAGCGGGGTCCGGGGAGCTGTTTTTT. This translates into CASSSSGLAGSGELFF.

CDR3 amino acids: CASSSGQGANYEQYF. CDR3 coding DNA: TGTGCCAGCAGCTCCGGACAGGGGGCGAACTACGAGCAGTACTTC. V is TRBV11-2 and J is TRBJ2-7; 11 positions match TRBD1. Trimming took 4 bases from V and 3 from J; bases not matched to a gene: 5. Germline loops: CDR1 SGHAT, CDR2 FQNNGV. CDR3 length equals 15 residues.

This clonotype was recorded a few times. The rearrangement joins TRBV7-8 to TRBJ1-2; possibly TRBD1 for D (6 bases). Deletions cut 1 base from V and 3 bases from J, with 12 bases between. The CDR3 totals 15 residues. Germline CDR1 and CDR2: SGHVS and FQNEAQ. The DNA of the CDR3 is TGTGCCAGCAGCTTAGGTGAGACAGGACACTATGGCTACACCTTC. Its translation: CASSLGETGHYGYTF.

This clonotype has just a few counts. This rearrangement joins TRBV24-1 to TRBJ1-2; 8 nucleotides line up with TRBD1. Trimming at V came to 0 bases and at J to 7 bases, leaving 6 bases not matched to a gene. The CDR3 has 15 amino acids. The V gene's germline CDR1 is KGHDR and CDR2 SFDVKD. The CDR3 loop is CATSDLHPGGCGYTF. The CDR3 DNA reads TGTGCCACCAGTGATTTGCACCCAGGGGGCTGTGGCTACACCTTC.

This clonotype has just a few counts. The chain employs TRBV20-1 and TRBJ2-2; 11 positions agree with TRBD2. The CDR3 runs 21 residues. The V segment lost 6 bases and the J segment 6 bases; nucleotides outside the gene matches: 27. Germline V CDR1 and CDR2: DFQATT, SNEGSKA (reference sequence). The CDR3 loop is CSARPQLPTSGGSLMAGELFF. The CDR3 bases are TGCAGTGCCCGACCCCAATTACCTACTAGCGGGGGTTCCCTAATGGCCGGGGAGCTGTTTTTT.